This T cell receptor beta chain originates from a study of Tregs in tolerant kidney transplant recipients (dated 2019 in TCRdb). About the study as a whole: Related donors were used in the transplants with nonmyeloablative bone marrow transplantation, and mixed chimerism was transient in the human trials. Before combined kidney and bone marrow transplantation, this study identified donor-specific regulatory T cells using TCRbeta sequencing and then followed those same cells after transplant.

Its CDR3 holds 14 amino acids, cysteine through phenylalanine. The CDR3 was read in part: 33 bases, with the frame set at base 1. Via the germline V gene (reference sequence), CDR1 is LNHDA and CDR2 SQIVND. Trimming removed 7 bases from V and 0 bases from J, leaving 11 bases between the germline ends. The research as a whole found: Expanding Tregs with activated donor B cells appeared to identify the most biologically relevant and donor-specific TCRbeta repertoire. Donor-specific Treg expansion exceeded global Treg expansion in tolerant patients, suggesting antigen-driven rather than nonspecific expansion. Because the study included only a small number of patients, the results must be confirmed in larger populations and under other immunosuppression protocols. For some patients, the PCR primers changed as time went on, which meant samples from those patients could not be compared with one another at the nucleotide level. Although technical replication error seemed to be minimal, the question of biological reproducibility was not addressed directly.

To note about this clone: There is no known antigen for this receptor. Read data end 3 residues before the CDR3 end; the end is taken from the germline J gene.

For TCRbeta CDR3 sequencing, genomic DNA was extracted from sorted cells using the QIAGEN DNeasy Blood and Tissue Kit. High-throughput TCRbeta CDR3 sequencing was carried out commercially through immunoSEQ, with PCR amplification with bias correction and internal controls included. Under the source paper's analysis protocol: Unique productive TCRbeta sequences were defined by CDR3 nucleotide sequence when primers matched and otherwise by CDR3 amino acid sequence together with Vbeta and Jbeta genes. As a correction for sorting error, sequences shared between sorted populations at a frequency ratio of 2:1 or less were discarded, and the remaining shared sequences were assigned to the higher population. Donor-reactive sequences were defined as at least 5-fold expanded in CFSE-low cells versus unstimulated cells, with frequency of at least 0.01% in CFSE-low cells. Jensen-Shannon divergence, calculated on the top 100 TCRbeta sequences ranked by frequency, was used to quantify repertoire divergence. For samples with multiple sequencing runs, sorting error was corrected separately for each run before the runs were pooled. TCRdb limited this immuneACCESS table to in-frame rearrangements with V and J called. A share of clones is missing; checked studies link under half to unresolved V genes, and the rest is unexplained. Clone size and V and J calls were adopted from that table, with D and trimming inferred from the DNA. This sample's clone table shows about 48,000 clones. In total, the top ten clones hold around 0.88% of the sample.

Taken with the paper, the label for time point translates to: blood sample drawn before combined kidney and bone marrow transplant. Unstimulated Tregs (CD4+CD25+CD127-), CD4+ non-Tregs (CD4+CD25-), CD4 and CD8 cells were FACS-sorted from thawed PBMCs. The patients were 4 recipients of combined kidney and bone marrow transplants from the ITN036ST trial, and samples were available only for these trial subjects. Healthy control blood was processed by Ficoll density gradient to PBMCs and cryopreserved; patient PBMCs were collected before and after transplant. This clonotype was obtained from a human donor who received a combined kidney and bone marrow transplant. The source material was CD4+ T cells from blood, sampled before the transplant. Recombination connected TRBV19 to TRBJ2-3, with no confident D gene call. The DNA read from the CDR3 is TGTGCCAGTAAGGAAGCGACTAGCACAGATACG. Its protein is CASKEATSTDT. The whole CDR3 is CASKEATSTDTQYF. Where the CDR3 stops, the reference TRBV19 and TRBJ2-3 genes take over; the full variable domain is DGGITQSPKYLFRKEGQNVTLSCEQNLNHDAMYWYRQDPGQGLRLIYYSQIVNDFQKGDIAEGYSVSREKKESFPLTVTSAQKNPTAFYLCASKEATSTDTQYFGPGTRLTVL.